This TCR beta chain was obtained from a study of regulatory T cells in long-lasting Graves disease. Germline V lookup: CDR1 SGHTA, CDR2 FQGTGA. V shed 4 bases, J shed 5 bases, and the junction held 8 bases outside the gene matches. There are 17 residues in the CDR3. iRepertoire HTBI primers and Arm-PCR of CDR3 regions built TCR beta libraries. TCRdb re-called the multiplex PCR reads through MiXCR, storing one row per CDR3 protein. This table holds around 400,000 distinct CDR3 sequences, roughly 23% found once. Described time point: persistent/refractory GD, antithyroid drugs over 5 years with positive TRAb. Construction of the TCR library relied on RNA isolated from PBMCs. Ten or more counts support this clonotype.

This receptor was identified in a female donor with Graves disease. The J gene is TRBJ2-5, the V gene TRBV7-3; 15 bases line up with TRBD2. This material consisted of peripheral blood mononuclear cells (PBMCs), taken when the disease was refractory, from a patient treated with antithyroid drugs. CDR3 sequence reads: CASSSGLAGGRGETQYF. The DNA of the CDR3 is TGTGCCAGCAGCTCGGGACTAGCGGGAGGCCGGGGTGAGACCCAGTACTTC.